This T cell receptor beta chain was captured in a study of spatial heterogeneity in lung cancer. The library protocol tagged each TCR cDNA with a unique molecular identifier. In TCRdb, the 5' RACE reads were re-called with MiXCR into one record per CDR3 protein. The repertoire has 35,000 to 45,000 distinct CDR3 sequences, roughly 8% of them found once; the top ten carry 9.4%. Time point indicated: blood at routine non-recurrence follow-up after resection. Whole RNA obtained from tumor, nontumor lung or frozen PBMC underwent sequencing without sorting. This clonotype was counted at least ten times. V was clipped by 3 bases and J by 4 bases, with 18 bases between them. CDR3 length: 16 residues.

V is TRBV12-3 or TRBV12-4 and J is TRBJ2-5; TRBD1 might be the D (6 bases). The source is a male donor with early-stage non-small cell lung cancer. Material: PBMCs, obtained at follow-up. The CDR3 DNA follows: TGTGCCAGCAGTTTCTCCGACGGGGCAGGGGCAGAGACCCAGTACTTC. The encoded protein is CASSFSDGAGAETQYF.